This entry concerns a single T cell receptor beta chain. Its antigen is unknown. Germline V lookup: CDR1 MNHEY, CDR2 SVGAGI. V shed 4 bases, J shed 1 base, and the junction held 4 bases outside the gene matches. This CDR3 has 15 amino acids. The sample originates from a study of beta chain features in type 1 diabetes. As for the study in general: Summed over all samples, the examined sorted cells came to 85 million to 130 million. Findings and limits, study-wide: VDJ junctions from type 1 diabetes patients carried fewer insertions and larger deletions. Equally in patients and controls, PCR might preferentially amplify shorter templates.

Expressed TCRB transcripts were sequenced because the isolated RNA had all been reverse transcribed beforehand. The assay was immunoSEQ multiplex PCR, and TCRdb's table has in-frame clones only and misses some. The repertoire holds roughly 610,000 clones, with roughly a sixth as singletons. On average, the one heparinised blood draw given by each donor was around 110 mL. The chain recombines TRBV6-5 with TRBJ1-5; the match to TRBD1 covers 7 bases. Sequenced material: naive CD4+ T cells from blood. The sequence was obtained from a man between 18 and 29 years old in good health. The CDR3 DNA follows: TGTGCCAGCAGTTCTCACAGGGGAAGCAATCAGCCCCAGCATTTT. This codes for CASSSHRGSNQPQHF.